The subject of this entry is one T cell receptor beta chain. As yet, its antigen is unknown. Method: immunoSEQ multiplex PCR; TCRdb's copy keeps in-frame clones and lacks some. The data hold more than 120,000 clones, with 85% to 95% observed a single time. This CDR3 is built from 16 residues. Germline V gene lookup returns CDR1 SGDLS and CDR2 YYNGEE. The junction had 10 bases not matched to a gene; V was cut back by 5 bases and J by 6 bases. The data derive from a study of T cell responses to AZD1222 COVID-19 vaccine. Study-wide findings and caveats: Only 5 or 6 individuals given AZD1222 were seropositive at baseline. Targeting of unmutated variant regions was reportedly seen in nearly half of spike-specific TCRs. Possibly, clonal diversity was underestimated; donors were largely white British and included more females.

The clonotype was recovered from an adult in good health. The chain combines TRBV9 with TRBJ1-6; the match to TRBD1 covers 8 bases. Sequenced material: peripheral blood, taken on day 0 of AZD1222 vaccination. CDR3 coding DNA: TGTGCCAGCAGTAATGCTGGACAGGGAGGTAATTCACCCCTCCACTTT. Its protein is CASSNAGQGGNSPLHF.